These 23 T cell receptor beta chains originate from one sample sequenced in a study of blood T cell repertoires in COVID-19 (dated by TCRdb to about 2020). To prepare the library, the immunoSEQ multiplex PCR assay was applied. Entries here come from immuneACCESS through TCRdb and include only in-frame sequences with V and J called. Some clones fail to appear in such tables; in the studies checked, an unresolved V gene covers under half of the shortfall, and the cause of the remainder is unknown. The sample table records approximately 170,000 clones; approximately 80% of these occur just once. The ten top clones hold around 13% of the sample. The sample taken for sequencing was peripheral blood. Receptors originate from a woman aged 70-85 years with COVID-19, enrolled during active disease.

This clone was picked up one time. The rearrangement uses TRBV9 and TRBJ1-1; a weak D match, TRBD1 (6 bases). Trimming stripped 0 bases from V and 1 base from J, with 10 bases between. Germline-derived CDR1 and CDR2 are SGDLS and YYNGEE. The CDR3 length is 15 residues. CDR3 bases: TGTGCCAGCAGCGTAGCTCCGGACAGGAACACTGAAGCTTTCTTT. Its translation is CASSVAPDRNTEAFF.

V gene TRBV5-4 combines with J gene TRBJ2-2, with a possible D match to TRBD1 (5 bases). This CDR3 has 15 amino acids. Looked up from germline, CDR1 is SGHNT and CDR2 is YYREEE (reference sequence). V shed 4 bases and J shed 5 bases, with 15 bases lying between them. The CDR3 nucleotides read TGTGCCAGCAGCCCCCTGGGGCGCCGGACCGGGGAGCTGTTTTTT. Encoded protein: CASSPLGRRTGELFF.

This clone was seen a few times. V and J are TRBV11-1 and TRBJ2-5, with 7 bases fitting TRBD1. The V gene end was trimmed by 5 bases and the J gene end by 5 bases; junction bases not matched to a gene: 8. The CDR3 spans 14 residues. Germline V gives CDR1 SGHAT, CDR2 FQDESV (reference sequence). CDR3 amino acids: CASSHRQGEETQYF. DNA for the CDR3: TGTGCCAGCAGCCACAGACAGGGAGAGGAGACCCAGTACTTC.

The rearrangement uses TRBV30 and TRBJ2-1; D is uncertain. The V end was cut by 4 bases, the J end by 5 bases, with 6 bases between. CDR1 and CDR2 from the germline V gene are GTSNPN and SVGIG (reference sequence). CDR3 length: 11 amino acids. CDR3 sequence reads: CAWNINNEQFF. The CDR3 DNA follows: TGTGCCTGGAATATAAACAATGAGCAGTTCTTC.

This chain connects TRBV6-6 to TRBJ1-1; D perhaps matches TRBD1 (6 bases). Germline V gene data show CDR1 as MNHNY and CDR2 as SVGAGI (reference sequence). The CDR3 sequence is 14 residues long. The V and J ends lost 6 bases and 1 base respectively, with 12 bases between them. The chain's CDR3 is CASRPPTGNTEAFF. The DNA of the CDR3 is TGTGCCAGCAGACCTCCGACAGGGAACACTGAAGCTTTCTTT.

V usage is TRBV28 and J usage is TRBJ1-2; D not resolved. The germline V and J ends were trimmed by 3 bases and 4 bases, with 6 bases remaining between them. The CDR3 consists of 12 residues. Germline V gene lookup returns CDR1 MDHEN and CDR2 SYDVKM. CDR3 in DNA: TGTGCCAGCAGTTTTGTGAGCTATGGCTACACCTTC. Translation: CASSFVSYGYTF.

The genes are TRBV2 and TRBJ2-2; 9 nucleotides agree with TRBD1. Germline CDR1 and CDR2: SNHLY and FYNNEI. Trimming cost V 8 bases and J 8 bases; bases outside gene matches: 18. This CDR3 has 17 amino acids. The CDR3 nucleotides read TGTGCCAGCGGAGCTCCCCTACACAGGGGGCTAGGTGGGGAGCTGTTTTTT. Protein product: CASGAPLHRGLGGELFF.

The rearrangement joins TRBV5-1 to TRBJ1-6; 10 bases are shared with TRBD1. Germline V lookup: CDR1 SGHRS, CDR2 YFSETQ. The CDR3 covers 15 residues. Trimming cost V 0 bases and J 9 bases; bases outside gene matches: 3. The CDR3 nucleotides read TGCGCCAGCAGCTTGGGGGACAGGGGCCGTTCACCCCTCCACTTT. This translates into CASSLGDRGRSPLHF.

The rearrangement joins TRBV7-6 to TRBJ2-5, with TRBD2 matching 7 bases. V gave up 5 bases and J gave up 3 bases; unmatched junction bases: 9. This CDR3 contains 15 residues. Germline CDR1 SGHVS, CDR2 FNYEAQ. The CDR3 is CASSPYGGGKETQYF. CDR3 DNA: TGTGCCAGCAGCCCGTACGGGGGAGGGAAAGAGACCCAGTACTTC. Full variable domain (missing parts from reference TRBV7-6 and TRBJ2-5): GAGVSQSPRYKVTKRGQDVALRCDPISGHVSLYWYRQALGQGPEFLTYFNYEAQQDKSGLPNDRFSAERPEGSISTLTIQRTEQRDSAMYRCASSPYGGGKETQYFGPGTRLLVL.

V and J are TRBV7-2 and TRBJ1-6; 8 nucleotides align to TRBD1. Germline lookup yields CDR1 SGHTA and CDR2 FQGNSA. CDR3 length: 15 residues. The junction had 4 bases not matched to a gene; V was cut back by 2 bases and J by 7 bases. The CDR3 here is CASSLQRDRNSPLHF. CDR3 sequence (DNA): TGTGCCAGCAGCTTACAACGGGACAGGAATTCACCCCTCCACTTT.

V gene TRBV25-1 combines with J gene TRBJ2-6; possible D gene TRBD1, 6 bases. CDR1 is MGHDK and CDR2 is SYGVNS in the germline V gene. V was pared by 6 bases and J by 0 bases, with 15 bases between. The length of the CDR3 is 17 residues. CDR3 DNA: TGTGCCAGCAGAGGACAGCGCCTTGACTCTGGGGCCAACGTCCTGACTTTC. Translation gives CASRGQRLDSGANVLTF.

V gene TRBV24-1 combines with J gene TRBJ1-5; D might be TRBD1 (6 bases). This CDR3 spans 11 amino acids. The V gene lost 3 bases and the J gene lost 11 bases, with 7 bases spanning the gap. Germline V gene lookup returns CDR1 KGHDR and CDR2 SFDVKD. The chain's CDR3 is CATSDGQSQHF. The CDR3 DNA reads as TGTGCCACCAGTGATGGACAGTCCCAGCATTTT.

V and J are TRBV3-1 (or the pseudogene TRBV3-2) and TRBJ2-7; TRBD1 agrees at 7 bases. The germline CDR1 and CDR2 sequences are LGHDT and YNNKEL (reference sequence). The CDR3 has 14 residues. Trimming removed 4 bases from V and 0 bases from J; junction bases left unmatched: 3. The CDR3 reads CASSLGTDSYEQYV. The CDR3 DNA is TGTGCCAGCAGCCTGGGGACAGACTCCTACGAGCAGTACGTC.

The chain links TRBV5-6 to TRBJ1-6; 8 positions agree with TRBD1. Germline values: CDR1 SGHDT, CDR2 YYEEEE. V lost 4 bases to trimming and J lost 9 bases; unmatched junction nucleotides: 6. The CDR3 is 14 residues long. The CDR3 reads CASSQDRGSSPLHF. The DNA for the CDR3 is TGTGCCAGCAGCCAAGACAGGGGCAGTTCACCCCTCCACTTT.

The chain employs TRBV27 and TRBJ1-4; D is unclear. Germline assignment: CDR1 MNHEY and CDR2 SMNVEV (reference sequence). V lost 5 bases and J lost 0, with 10 bases in between. The CDR3 runs 15 residues. The CDR3 bases are TGTGCCAGCAGTCCCCTAGGTGCAACTAATGAAAAACTGTTTTTT. Protein: CASSPLGATNEKLFF.

V and J are TRBV10-3 and TRBJ2-7; D uncertain. V lost 0 bases and J lost 3, with 6 bases in between. This CDR3 comprises 13 residues. Germline-derived CDR1 and CDR2 are ENHRY and SYGVKD. The chain's CDR3 is CAISESQIYEQYF. In nucleotides, the CDR3 is TGTGCCATCAGTGAGTCGCAGATCTACGAGCAGTACTTC.

The rearrangement joins TRBV18 to TRBJ1-1, with a tentative D call TRBD1 (6 bases). CDR3 length: 14 amino acids. Germline V gives CDR1 KGHSH, CDR2 LQKENI. V was pared by 3 bases and J by 6 bases, with 14 bases between. CDR3 DNA: TGTGCCAGCTCACCGGGACAATGGAGCGCTGAAGCTTTCTTT. It is translated as CASSPGQWSAEAFF.

This clone was observed once. The rearrangement joins TRBV6-5 to TRBJ2-5; 7 nucleotides line up with TRBD1. CDR3 size: 14 residues. Losses at the gene ends were 7 bases for V and 2 bases for J; bases not matched to a gene: 7. The germline gives CDR1 MNHEY, CDR2 SVGAGI. In DNA form, the CDR3 reads TGTGCCAGCACCCAGGGACAGACTCAAGAGACCCAGTACTTC. The encoded protein is CASTQGQTQETQYF.

This clone was detected only a few times. The chain uses TRBV19 and TRBJ2-1; 12 nucleotides align to TRBD2. V lost 5 bases and J lost 10; bases outside the gene matches: 9. The CDR3 covers 15 residues. In germline, CDR1 is LNHDA, CDR2 SQIVND (reference sequence). CDR3 region: CASSLGLAGSGEQFF. For the CDR3, the DNA is TGTGCCAGTAGTTTGGGACTAGCGGGCTCCGGAGAGCAGTTCTTC. Drawing the rest from reference TRBV19 and TRBJ2-1, the complete variable domain is DGGITQSPKYLFRKEGQNVTLSCEQNLNHDAMYWYRQDPGQGLRLIYYSQIVNDFQKGDIAEGYSVSREKKESFPLTVTSAQKNPTAFYLCASSLGLAGSGEQFFGPGTRLTVL.

V is TRBV20-1 and J is TRBJ1-1; the D is unclear. Germline V gene data show CDR1 as DFQATT and CDR2 as SNEGSKA (reference sequence). The CDR3 has 10 amino acids. Trimming removed 2 bases at V and 8 bases at J, with 6 bases between. The CDR3 region is CSARRSEAFF. CDR3 in DNA: TGCAGTGCTAGACGAAGCGAAGCTTTCTTT.

This clone has only one observation. The chain recombines TRBV7-3 with TRBJ2-2, with D hard to call. There are 15 residues in the CDR3. Germline CDR1 and CDR2: SGHTA and FQGTGA. Trimming removed 4 bases at V and 1 base at J, with 10 bases between. The CDR3 reads CASSSDSGNTGELFF. The DNA for the CDR3 is TGTGCCAGCAGCTCCGACTCGGGGAACACCGGGGAGCTGTTTTTT.

The chain joins TRBV27 to TRBJ1-4; tentative D call: TRBD1 (5 bases). Germline CDR1 is MNHEY and CDR2 is SMNVEV (reference sequence). The CDR3 sequence is 13 residues long. The V and J ends lost 5 bases and 7 bases respectively, with 11 bases between them. Written as DNA, the CDR3 is TGTGCCAGCAGTCATGGGGGGGGTGAAAAACTGTTTTTT. This translates into CASSHGGGEKLFF.

The gene calls are TRBV19 and TRBJ1-3, with TRBD1 identical over 7 bases. Germline V CDR1 and CDR2: LNHDA, SQIVND (reference sequence). Trimming at V came to 4 bases and at J to 2 bases, leaving 2 bases not matched to a gene. The length of the CDR3 is 14 residues. This CDR3 is CASSTTGAGNTIYF. The CDR3 DNA reads TGTGCCAGTAGTACTACAGGGGCTGGAAACACCATATATTTT. The complete variable domain, with remaining parts taken from reference TRBV19 and TRBJ1-3, reads DGGITQSPKYLFRKEGQNVTLSCEQNLNHDAMYWYRQDPGQGLRLIYYSQIVNDFQKGDIAEGYSVSREKKESFPLTVTSAQKNPTAFYLCASSTTGAGNTIYFGEGSWLTVV.